This is a list of T cell receptor beta chains from one sample in a study of blood T cell repertoires in COVID-19. TCRdb's copy holds only in-frame clones and misses some; the assay was immunoSEQ multiplex PCR. The repertoire holds 58,000 or so clones, 74% seen once, with 28% in the top ten. Sequencing input: peripheral blood. Every receptor here comes from a woman aged 80 or older with acute or convalescent COVID-19. The CDR3 runs from the conserved cysteine through the conserved F or W. A D gene is named only where the DNA matches it firmly. Clone size is not always given. Where it is, it says once, few, many or a class for expanded clones.

clone size	V gene	J gene	D gene	CDR3 DNA	CDR3 protein
many	TRBV2	TRBJ1-6	NA	TGTGCCAGCAGTGTTGACAGGCGGAATTCACCCCTCCACTTT	CASSVDRRNSPLHF
NA	TRBV3-1/TRBV3-2	TRBJ2-7	NA	TGTGCCAGCAGCCAAGATTCTTCAGGGGTTTCGCAGTACTTC	CASSQDSSGVSQYF
once	TRBV6-1	TRBJ2-1	TRBD2	TGTGCCAGCAGTGACAGGACTAGCGGTCCCTACAATGAGCAGTTCTTC	CASSDRTSGPYNEQFF
NA	TRBV28	TRBJ1-4	NA	TGTGCCAGCACTAAGATTACAACTAATGAAAAACTGTTTTTT	CASTKITTNEKLFF
NA	TRBV29-1	TRBJ2-3	TRBD2	TGCAGCGTTGATAGCCTTAGCGGGAGCACAGATACGCAGTATTTT	CSVDSLSGSTDTQYF
medium-sized	TRBV11-2	TRBJ1-6	NA	TGTGCCAGCAGCTCAATGGACAGCCGGTATTCACCCCTCCACTTT	CASSSMDSRYSPLHF
NA	TRBV6-5	TRBJ2-7	NA	TGTGCCAGCAGTCGAGTTCGCGGGGTCTACGAGCAGTACTTC	CASSRVRGVYEQYF
many	TRBV9	TRBJ2-7	NA	TGTGCCAGCAGCGTAGGGAACAGGGTCCACGAGCAGTACTTC	CASSVGNRVHEQYF
NA	TRBV19	TRBJ2-7	TRBD2	TGTGCCAGTAGTATAGCGGGGGGGTTTGGCTCCTACGAGCAGTACTTC	CASSIAGGFGSYEQYF
NA	TRBV28	TRBJ1-6	NA	TGTGCCAGCAGTTTTGGAGATAGCTCCTATAATTCACCCCTCCACTTT	CASSFGDSSYNSPLHF
NA	TRBV19	TRBJ2-7	NA	TGTGCCAGTAGTCTTTACCCGGTGAGTAGCGGCATCTACGAGCAGTACTTC	CASSLYPVSSGIYEQYF
NA	TRBV7-2	TRBJ1-2	NA	TGTGCCAGCAGCTTGGGCGGGGGCGTAACTGGCTACACCTTC	CASSLGGGVTGYTF
NA	TRBV28	TRBJ2-4	TRBD1	TGTGCCAGCGAGAGGGGGCGAGGAGCCAAAAACATTCAGTACTTC	CASERGRGAKNIQYF
NA	TRBV19	TRBJ1-2	TRBD1	TGTGCCAGTAGTAGAGGACAGGTTACCTATGGCTACACCTTC	CASSRGQVTYGYTF
NA	TRBV7-2	TRBJ2-7	TRBD2	TGTGCCAGCAGCTTAGAAGTGGGACTAGCCCACGAGCAGTACTTC	CASSLEVGLAHEQYF
NA	TRBV19	TRBJ2-5	NA	TGTGCCAGTAGTATCAACCCGGGGGGCGCGGGGGAGACCCAGTACTTC	CASSINPGGAGETQYF
NA	TRBV7-2	TRBJ2-2	NA	TGTGCCAGCACCGTTCGGTCTGGGGAGCTGTTTTTT	CASTVRSGELFF
NA	TRBV4-3	TRBJ1-2	NA	TGCGCCAGCAGCCAGATGGGGGGGTCTGGCTACACCTTC	CASSQMGGSGYTF
NA	TRBV18	TRBJ2-7	TRBD1	TGTGCCAGCTCACCTGGGACAGGGGGTCCTTACGAGCAGTACTTC	CASSPGTGGPYEQYF
NA	TRBV7-2	TRBJ1-6	NA	TGTGCCAGCAGCCCAGGGGATGGAAATTCACCCCTCCACTTT	CASSPGDGNSPLHF
NA	TRBV19	TRBJ2-1	NA	TGTGCCAGTAGTATAGCACTAGCCAATGAGCAGTTCTTC	CASSIALANEQFF
NA	TRBV5-6	TRBJ2-7	NA	TGTGCCAGCAGCTTGGAACCAGGGGTTCACTACGAGCAGTACTTC	CASSLEPGVHYEQYF
NA	TRBV27	TRBJ2-2	NA	TGTGCCAGCAGTTTTTTTAGAGGGACATTGAACACCGGGGAGCTGTTTTTT	CASSFFRGTLNTGELFF
NA	TRBV27	TRBJ2-5	TRBD1	TGTGCCAGCAGCTTTTTGGGACAGGGGGCAAGGGAGACCCAGTACTTC	CASSFLGQGARETQYF
NA	TRBV7-2	TRBJ1-2	NA	TGTGCCAGCAGCTTAGATCCAGGCCCGCTTAACTATGGCTACACCTTC	CASSLDPGPLNYGYTF
once	TRBV3-1/TRBV3-2	TRBJ2-1	NA	TGTGCCAGCAGCCAACTGGGACTCAAACCCTACAATGAGCAGTTCTTC	CASSQLGLKPYNEQFF
NA	TRBV12-3/TRBV12-4	TRBJ2-2	NA	TGTGCCAGCAGTTTCTATAACACCGGGGAGCTGTTTTTT	CASSFYNTGELFF
NA	TRBV18	TRBJ2-1	TRBD2	TGTGCCAGCTCACCTGGCCTAGCGGGAGCGGATGAGCAGTTCTTC	CASSPGLAGADEQFF
once	TRBV7-9	TRBJ2-2	NA	TGTGCCAGCAGCTTACAGTTCACCGGGGAGCTGTTTTTT	CASSLQFTGELFF
NA	TRBV3-1/TRBV3-2	TRBJ2-1	NA	TGTGCCAGCAGCCAAGCGACGGAGCTTAGGGAGCAGTTCTTC	CASSQATELREQFF
NA	TRBV6-6	TRBJ2-7	NA	TGTGCCAGCACCAAAAACAGGGACTCCTACGAGCAGTACTTC	CASTKNRDSYEQYF
NA	TRBV6-5	TRBJ1-2	TRBD1	TGTGCCAGCAGCCGGACAGGGAACTATGGCTACACCTTC	CASSRTGNYGYTF
NA	TRBV28	TRBJ2-2	NA	TGTGCCATACGGGTCGACGCCGGGGAGCTGTTTTTT	CAIRVDAGELFF
once	TRBV24-1	TRBJ1-2	NA	TGTGCCACCAGTGACCAGGGGCTCAGGGGCTACACCTTC	CATSDQGLRGYTF
NA	TRBV7-3	TRBJ1-2	TRBD1	TGTGCCAGCAGCCCAACAGGGGGACGTGGCTACACCTTC	CASSPTGGRGYTF
NA	TRBV15	TRBJ1-4	NA	TGTGCCACCAGCCCAAGAACCGGGACAAACGAAAAACTGTTTTTT	CATSPRTGTNEKLFF
NA	TRBV5-1	TRBJ2-7	TRBD2	TGCGCCAGCAGCTTGATGGCGGGAGTGGGGGGTGAGCAGTACTTC	CASSLMAGVGGEQYF
NA	TRBV5-6	TRBJ1-2	TRBD1	TGTGCCAGCAGCATCACTACAGGGGACTATGGCTACACCTTC	CASSITTGDYGYTF
many	TRBV10-1	TRBJ2-3	NA	TGCGCCAGCAGTGAGAGCCGGGAAGGAGATACGCAGTATTTT	CASSESREGDTQYF
NA	TRBV6-5	TRBJ2-1	TRBD2	TGTGCCAGCAGACGGGGACTAGATAACAATGAGCAGTTCTTC	CASRRGLDNNEQFF
NA	TRBV5-4	TRBJ1-2	NA	TGTGCCAGCACTCTTCTCGGGGGGGGGCTCGGCTATGGCTACACCTTC	CASTLLGGGLGYGYTF
NA	TRBV18	TRBJ1-1	NA	TGTGCCAGCTCACCCTCAGGAACCCCGGCGAACACTGAAGCTTTCTTT	CASSPSGTPANTEAFF
once	TRBV19	TRBJ1-1	NA	TGTGCCAGTAGTATCGGGGATCCGGACACTGAAGCTTTCTTT	CASSIGDPDTEAFF
NA	TRBV2	TRBJ2-7	TRBD1	TGTGACCTCGACAGGGGTACGTACGAGCAGTACTTC	CDLDRGTYEQYF
NA	TRBV2	TRBJ2-1	NA	TGTGCCAGCACTCCCCAGGGGCAACCCTCTAATGAGCAGTTCTTC	CASTPQGQPSNEQFF
NA	TRBV5-4	TRBJ2-7	NA	TGTGCCAGCAGCGCCATGACAGATCCCTCCTACGAGCAGTACTTC	CASSAMTDPSYEQYF
NA	TRBV29-1	TRBJ2-1	TRBD1	TGCAGCGTTGCACCCCCCGGGACAGGGAAGTACAATGAGCAGTTCTTC	CSVAPPGTGKYNEQFF
NA	TRBV4-3	TRBJ2-7	NA	TGCGCCAGCAGCCAAGAAACTAGCACCTACTACGAGCAGTACTTC	CASSQETSTYYEQYF
NA	TRBV28	TRBJ1-6	NA	TGTGCCAGCAGTATTATCGACAGGCGCAATTCACCCCTCCACTTT	CASSIIDRRNSPLHF
NA	TRBV7-2	TRBJ2-3	NA	TGTGCCGGAAGGGAGGCGGGCACAGATACGCAGTATTTT	CAGREAGTDTQYF
NA	TRBV7-2	TRBJ2-7	NA	TGTGCCAGCAGCTTAGCCCCCGGGAGCAGGTCTGGCGAGCAGTACTTC	CASSLAPGSRSGEQYF